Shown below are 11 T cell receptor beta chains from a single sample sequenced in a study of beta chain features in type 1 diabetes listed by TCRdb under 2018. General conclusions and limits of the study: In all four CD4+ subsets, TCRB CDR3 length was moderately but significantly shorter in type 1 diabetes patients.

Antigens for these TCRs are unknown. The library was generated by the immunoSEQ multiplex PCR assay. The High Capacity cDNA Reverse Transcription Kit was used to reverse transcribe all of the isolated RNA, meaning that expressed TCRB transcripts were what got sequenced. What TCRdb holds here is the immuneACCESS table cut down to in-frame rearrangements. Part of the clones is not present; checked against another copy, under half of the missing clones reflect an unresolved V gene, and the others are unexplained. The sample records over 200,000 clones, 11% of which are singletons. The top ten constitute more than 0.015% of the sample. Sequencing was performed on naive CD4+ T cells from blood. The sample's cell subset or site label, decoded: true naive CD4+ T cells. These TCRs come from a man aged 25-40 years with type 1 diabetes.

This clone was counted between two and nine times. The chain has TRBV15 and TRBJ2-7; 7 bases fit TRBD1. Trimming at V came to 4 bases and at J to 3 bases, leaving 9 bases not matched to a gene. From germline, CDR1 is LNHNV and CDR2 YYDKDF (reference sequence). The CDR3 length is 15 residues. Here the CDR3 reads CATSTRTGQGYEQYF. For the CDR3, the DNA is TGTGCCACCAGCACTCGGACAGGTCAAGGCTACGAGCAGTACTTC. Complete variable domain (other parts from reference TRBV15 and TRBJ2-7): DAMVIQNPRYQVTQFGKPVTLSCSQTLNHNVMYWYQQKSSQAPKLLFHYYDKDFNNEADTPDNFQSRRPNTSFCFLDIRSPGLGDTAMYLCATSTRTGQGYEQYFGPGTRLTVT.

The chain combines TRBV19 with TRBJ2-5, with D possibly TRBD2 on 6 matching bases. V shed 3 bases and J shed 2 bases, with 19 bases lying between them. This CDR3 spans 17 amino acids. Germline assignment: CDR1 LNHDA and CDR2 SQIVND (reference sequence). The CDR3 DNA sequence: TGTGCCAGTAGTATTTCCCACATTCCACGGGGGCAAGAGACCCAGTACTTC. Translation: CASSISHIPRGQETQYF.

The CDR3 reads CASSVGGARSTDTQYF. DNA for the CDR3: TGTGCCAGCAGCGTAGGTGGGGCCCGGAGCACAGATACGCAGTATTTT. V usage is TRBV9 and J usage is TRBJ2-3, with D possibly TRBD1 on 5 matching bases. V lost 0 bases, J lost 0 bases, and 11 bases lay in between. Germline V gene sequence: CDR1 SGDLS, CDR2 YYNGEE. The CDR3 loop spans 16 amino acids. Together with reference TRBV9 and TRBJ2-3, the CDR3 gives the full variable domain: DSGVTQTPKHLITATGQRVTLRCSPRSGDLSVYWYQQSLDQGLQFLIQYYNGEERAKGNILERFSAQQFPDLHSELNLSSLELGDSALYFCASSVGGARSTDTQYFGPGTRLTVL.

The chain's CDR3 is CSARTSGGAADTQYF. The CDR3 DNA is TGCAGCGCCAGGACTAGCGGGGGGGCCGCAGATACGCAGTATTTT. This rearrangement joins TRBV29-1 to TRBJ2-3; 15 positions match TRBD2. Germline trimming cut 7 bases from V and 4 bases from J; bases unmatched to any gene: 6. Germline loops: CDR1 SQVTM, CDR2 ANQGSEA. The CDR3 consists of 15 residues.

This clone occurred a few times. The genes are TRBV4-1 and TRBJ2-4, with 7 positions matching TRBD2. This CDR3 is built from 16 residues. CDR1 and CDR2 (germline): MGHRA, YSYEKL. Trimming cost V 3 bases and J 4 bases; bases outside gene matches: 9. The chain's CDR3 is CASSHPPGGRKNIQYF. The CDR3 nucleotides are TGCGCCAGCAGCCACCCACCGGGGGGAAGGAAAAACATTCAGTACTTC.

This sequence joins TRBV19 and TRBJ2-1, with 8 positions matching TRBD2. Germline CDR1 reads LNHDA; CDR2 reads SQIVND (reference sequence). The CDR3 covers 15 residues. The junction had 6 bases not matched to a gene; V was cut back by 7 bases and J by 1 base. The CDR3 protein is CASISSGGSYNEQFF. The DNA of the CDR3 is TGTGCCAGTATCTCGAGCGGGGGTTCCTACAATGAGCAGTTCTTC.

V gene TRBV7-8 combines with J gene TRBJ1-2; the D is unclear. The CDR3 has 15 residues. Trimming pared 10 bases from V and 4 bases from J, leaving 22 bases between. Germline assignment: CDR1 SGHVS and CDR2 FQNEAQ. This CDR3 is CATSSTGRPFYGYTF. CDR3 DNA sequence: TGTGCCACTTCGAGCACCGGGAGGCCGTTCTATGGCTACACCTTC.

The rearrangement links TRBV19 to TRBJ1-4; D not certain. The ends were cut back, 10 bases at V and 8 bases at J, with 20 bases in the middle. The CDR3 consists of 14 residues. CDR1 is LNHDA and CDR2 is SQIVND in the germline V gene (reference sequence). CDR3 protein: CATGLGTEGEKLFF. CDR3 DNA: TGTGCCACTGGGCTCGGAACGGAGGGAGAAAAACTGTTTTTT.

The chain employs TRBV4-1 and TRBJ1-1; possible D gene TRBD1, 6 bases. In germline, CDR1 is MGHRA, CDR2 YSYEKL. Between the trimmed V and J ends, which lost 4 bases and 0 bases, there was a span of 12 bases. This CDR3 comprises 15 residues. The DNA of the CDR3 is TGCGCCAGCAGCCCCCGGGGGGGCCTGAACACTGAAGCTTTCTTT. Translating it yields CASSPRGGLNTEAFF.

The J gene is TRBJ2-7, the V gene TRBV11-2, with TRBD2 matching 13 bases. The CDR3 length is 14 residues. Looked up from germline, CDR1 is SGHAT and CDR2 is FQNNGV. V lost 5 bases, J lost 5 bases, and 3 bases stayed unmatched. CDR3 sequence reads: CASSKLAGGNEQYF. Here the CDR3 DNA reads TGTGCCAGCAGCAAACTAGCGGGGGGGAACGAGCAGTACTTC. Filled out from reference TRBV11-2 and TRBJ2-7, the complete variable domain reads EAGVAQSPRYKIIEKRQSVAFWCNPISGHATLYWYQQILGQGPKLLIQFQNNGVVDDSQLPKDRFSAERLKGVDSTLKIQPAKLEDSAVYLCASSKLAGGNEQYFGPGTRLTVT.

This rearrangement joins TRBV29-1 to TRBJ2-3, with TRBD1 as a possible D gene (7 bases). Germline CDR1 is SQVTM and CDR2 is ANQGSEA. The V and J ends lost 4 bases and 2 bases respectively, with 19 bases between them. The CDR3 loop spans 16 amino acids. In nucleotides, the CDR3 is TGCAGCGTTGTCCGATTCCAGGGGGGAGTCACAGATACGCAGTATTTT. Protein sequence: CSVVRFQGGVTDTQYF.